This is a list of T cell receptor beta chains from one sample in a study of CD8 T cells in ankylosing spondylitis. MiXCR, run by TCRdb on the 5' RACE reads, gives a single entry per CDR3 protein. The sample contains about 210,000 distinct CDR3 sequences, about 6.7% of which appear only once. Sequences were obtained from blood, either unsorted or a sorted T cell fraction (not recorded which). Receptor source: a male donor with ankylosing spondylitis. The CDR3 runs from the conserved cysteine through the conserved F or W. A D gene is named only where the DNA matches it firmly. A clone size is listed for some rows: how often the clone was seen (once, few, many), or a class if it is expanded.

clone_size	v_call	d_call	cdr3_length	j_call	cdr3_nt	cdr3_aa
-	TRBV2	TRBD1	15	TRBJ2-1	TGTGCCATCTTAGTTCCGGGACAGAGTAACAATGAGCAGTTCTTC	CAILVPGQSNNEQFF
many	TRBV6-5	-	16	TRBJ1-1	TGTGCCAGCAGTTACACCGGAAGTCTGTTGGACACTGAAGCTTTCTTT	CASSYTGSLLDTEAFF
few	TRBV7-8	-	16	TRBJ2-1	TGTGCCAGCAGCTTTTACAGGGATAACTCCTACAATGAGCAGTTCTTC	CASSFYRDNSYNEQFF
-	TRBV7-8	-	15	TRBJ1-1	TGTGCCAGCAGCGCTCGTCCAGGGACCTTTTCTGGCGCTTTCTTT	CASSARPGTFSGAFF
many	TRBV11-2	TRBD2	15	TRBJ2-7	TGTGCCAGCAGCTTGGTAGCGGGGTCCTCCTACGAGCAGTACTTC	CASSLVAGSSYEQYF
many	TRBV7-9	-	14	TRBJ1-2	TGTGCCAGCAGCTCCACAGGTCTCTTAACAGGCTACACCTTC	CASSSTGLLTGYTF
many	TRBV4-3	-	18	TRBJ2-6	TGCGCCAGCAGCCAAGAGAGGGGCCTCTGGTCTGGGGCCAACGTCCTGACTTTC	CASSQERGLWSGANVLTF
many	TRBV12-3/TRBV12-4	TRBD1	16	TRBJ2-3	TGTGCCAGCAGACCCCGACAGGGGAAAAGCACAGATACGCAGTATTTT	CASRPRQGKSTDTQYF
many	TRBV28	-	13	TRBJ2-1	TGTGCCAGCTCCCGGGCCAGGGCGATTGAGCAGTTCTTC	CASSRARAIEQFF
-	TRBV4-3	-	14	TRBJ2-7	TGCGCCAGCAGCCCCCCCCAGCGTCCCTACGAGCAGTACTTC	CASSPPQRPYEQYF
many	TRBV9	TRBD1	16	TRBJ2-3	TGTGCCAGCAGCTCCGGACAGGCCTCTAGCACAGATACGCAGTATTTT	CASSSGQASSTDTQYF
many	TRBV27	-	14	TRBJ2-7	TGTGCCAGCAGTATAGGGCGTCTCGGCTACGAGCAGTACTTC	CASSIGRLGYEQYF
many	TRBV10-3	TRBD2	15	TRBJ2-7	TGTGCCATCAGTGACCTAGCGGGGGGCCCCTACGAGCAGTACTTC	CAISDLAGGPYEQYF
many	TRBV6-5	-	12	TRBJ1-1	TGTGCCAGCAACTTAAGGGGTCGCGAAGCTTTCTTT	CASNLRGREAFF
many	TRBV4-3	TRBD1	16	TRBJ2-6	TGCGCCAGCAGCCAAGACCAGGGGGCTGGGGCCAACGTCCTGACTTTC	CASSQDQGAGANVLTF
many	TRBV29-1	TRBD2	17	TRBJ2-7	TGCAGCGTTTTGCACTTGGGACTAGCGGGCCTATACTACGAGCAGTACTTC	CSVLHLGLAGLYYEQYF
many	TRBV3-1	TRBD1	14	TRBJ1-2	TGTGCCAGCAGGTCCCCCGGGACAGGGGATGGCTACACCTTC	CASRSPGTGDGYTF
many	TRBV7-8	TRBD2	16	TRBJ2-1	TGTGCCAGCAGCACGACTAGCGGGGGGACCTACAATGAGCAGTTCTTC	CASSTTSGGTYNEQFF
many	TRBV5-5	-	15	TRBJ1-1	TGTGCCAGCAGCTTGGGGCGGGGCGGTAGCACTGAAGCTTTCTTT	CASSLGRGGSTEAFF
many	TRBV29-1	TRBD1	14	TRBJ2-3	TGCAGCGTTCCGGGACAGCCCTCAATAGATACGCAGTATTTT	CSVPGQPSIDTQYF
once	TRBV7-9	-	11	TRBJ2-7	TGTGCCAGCGGCATGGTCTACGAGCAGTACTTC	CASGMVYEQYF
few	TRBV4-3	-	14	TRBJ2-1	TGCGCCAGCAGCCAAACGGCTGCGTACAATGAGCAGTTCTTC	CASSQTAAYNEQFF
many	TRBV4-1	-	15	TRBJ1-2	TGCGCCAGCAGCCCCGTGAATAGCCCTAACTATGGCTACACCTTC	CASSPVNSPNYGYTF
-	TRBV29-1	TRBD1	14	TRBJ2-7	TGCAGCGTTGAGGCTGGGACAGGGGGATACGAGCAGTACTTC	CSVEAGTGGYEQYF
few	TRBV20-1	-	15	TRBJ1-5	TGCAGTGCTAGAGATCTCCGGACAGGCAATCAGCCCCAGCATTTT	CSARDLRTGNQPQHF
many	TRBV28	-	14	TRBJ2-7	TGTGCCAGCAGTTTACCGGACAGAGTCTACGAGCAGTACTTC	CASSLPDRVYEQYF
many	TRBV19	TRBD2	14	TRBJ2-7	TGTGCCAGTAGTAACCGGGACTACTCCTACGAGCAGTACTTC	CASSNRDYSYEQYF
-	TRBV12-5	-	11	TRBJ2-1	TGTGCTAGTGCCCTTAGTAATGAGCAGTTCTTC	CASALSNEQFF
many	TRBV27	TRBD1	15	TRBJ1-2	TGTGCCAGCAGTACCTACCGACAGGGTTACTATGGCTACACCTTC	CASSTYRQGYYGYTF
few	TRBV27	TRBD1	13	TRBJ1-2	TGTGCCAGCAGTTTTGACAGGGTGGTCCCAGGGACCTTC	CASSFDRVVPGTF
-	TRBV15	-	15	TRBJ2-7	TGTGCCACCAGCAGAGGGGGAAACAGCAACTACGAGCAGTACTTC	CATSRGGNSNYEQYF
many	TRBV7-9	-	14	TRBJ1-1	TGTGCCAGCAGCTTATTATCCTCGTGGACTGAAGCTTTCTTT	CASSLLSSWTEAFF
-	TRBV7-8	-	13	TRBJ2-1	TGTGCCAGCATCCCAGACGACAACAATGAGCAGTTCTTC	CASIPDDNNEQFF